This T cell receptor beta chain was profiled in a study of blood T cell repertoires in COVID-19. Germline-derived CDR1 and CDR2 are MNHEY and SMNVEV (reference sequence). Trimming took 3 bases from V and 2 from J, leaving 8 bases between them. CDR3 length: 13 residues. In the original analysis: Cell counts per sample came from amplifying reference gene primers. Sequencing was performed with immunoSEQ multiplex PCR; in TCRdb, only in-frame clones are kept and a portion is missing. V, J and clone size are those of that table, while D and trimming were read from the DNA. Of 250,000 or so clones in the sample, just under 85% were seen once.

The rearrangement joins TRBV27 to TRBJ2-7; D not certain. Sequencing input: peripheral blood. This TCR came from a man older than 75 with acute or convalescent COVID-19. CDR3 sequence: CASSFSVPYEQYF. The DNA for the CDR3 is TGTGCCAGCAGTTTTTCTGTCCCCTACGAGCAGTACTTC.